Below, one T cell receptor beta chain is given with its context. Its antigen is currently unknown. This sample was included in a study of blood T cells in healthy people across ages. PCR was performed a second time for about 7 to 12 cycles using a sample-barcoded 5' primer and a J-beta primer mix. TCRdb redid the calling of the 5' RACE reads with MiXCR, one entry per CDR3 protein. Seen here are approximately 400,000 distinct CDR3 sequences, about 55% observed once, and the top ten hold 45% to 60%. The study, taken as a whole, reports: Long-lived donors carried more naive CD4+ cells and greater diversity than aged donors. There was a strong correlation between TCR beta diversity and naive T cell percentage. Lack of knowledge of donor CMV status possibly confounded expanded clonotype changes.

This CDR3 spans 12 amino acids. V was pared by 4 bases and J by 0 bases, with 4 bases between. Germline-derived CDR1 and CDR2 are DFQATT and SNEGSKA (reference sequence). This TCR derives from a man between 60 and 75 years old in good health. The chain uses TRBV20-1 and TRBJ2-1; D is uncertain. What was sequenced was blood. This chain's CDR3 is CSATGSYNEQFF. DNA of the CDR3: TGCAGTGCTACTGGCTCCTACAATGAGCAGTTCTTC.